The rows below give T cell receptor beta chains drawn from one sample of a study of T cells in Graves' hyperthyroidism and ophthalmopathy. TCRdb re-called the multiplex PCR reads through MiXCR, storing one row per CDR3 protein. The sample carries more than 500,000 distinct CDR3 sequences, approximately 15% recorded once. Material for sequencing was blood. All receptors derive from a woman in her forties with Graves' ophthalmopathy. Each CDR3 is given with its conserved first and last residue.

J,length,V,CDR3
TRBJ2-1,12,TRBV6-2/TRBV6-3,CASSYSEYEQFF
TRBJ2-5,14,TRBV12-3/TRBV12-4,CASTYTGGRETQYF
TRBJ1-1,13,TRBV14,CASSPLMQGEAFF
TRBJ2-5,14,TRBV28,CASTLLDREETQYF
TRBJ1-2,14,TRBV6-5,CASSYGTGNYGYTF
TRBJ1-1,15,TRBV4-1,CASSQDEVSTGGAFF
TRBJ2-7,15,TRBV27,CASSPRQGRGYEQYF
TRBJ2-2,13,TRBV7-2,CAGSPEYTGELFF
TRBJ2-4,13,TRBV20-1,CSARAPEGIIQYF
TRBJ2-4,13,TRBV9,CASSPRGGLIQYF
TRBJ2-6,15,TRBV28,CASRSQGGGANVLTF
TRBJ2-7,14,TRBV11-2,CASSLAGPPYEQYF
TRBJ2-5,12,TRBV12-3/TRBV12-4,CASRTSPETQYF
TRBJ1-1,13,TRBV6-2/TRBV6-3,CASSYVRSAEAFF
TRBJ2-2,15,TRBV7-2,CASSFGLGATGELFF
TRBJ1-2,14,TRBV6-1,CASTRLAGDYGYTF
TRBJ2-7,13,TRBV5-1,CASSLGAAGEQYF
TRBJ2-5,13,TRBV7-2,CASSSSYRETQYF
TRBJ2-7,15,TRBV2,CASSEGWGRPYEQYF
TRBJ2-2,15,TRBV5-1,CASSTGQLDTGELFF
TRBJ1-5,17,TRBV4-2,CASSPGTGDYSNQPQHF
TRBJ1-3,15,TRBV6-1,CASKTGGSSGNTIYF
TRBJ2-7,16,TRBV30,CAWRDPQPGLDYEQYF
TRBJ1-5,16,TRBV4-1,CASSQDRPDFGLAQHF
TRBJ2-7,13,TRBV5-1,CAGSLAESYEQYF
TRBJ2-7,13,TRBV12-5,CASAVGRTYEQYF
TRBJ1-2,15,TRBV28,CASSLGQGRDDGYTF
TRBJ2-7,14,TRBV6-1,CASSRDRARYEQYF
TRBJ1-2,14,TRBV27,CASSSLRGDYGYTF
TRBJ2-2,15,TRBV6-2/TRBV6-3,CASNHLLAETGELFF
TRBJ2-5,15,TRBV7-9,CASSREGPARETQYF
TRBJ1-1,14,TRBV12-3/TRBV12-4,CASSFGARNTEAFF
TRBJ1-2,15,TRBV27,CASSSLQTGGYGYTF
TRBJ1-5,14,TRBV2,CASNGGLGNQPQHF
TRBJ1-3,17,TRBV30,CAWSRRGDRPSGNTIYF
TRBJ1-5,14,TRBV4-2,CASSQDRAIQPQHF
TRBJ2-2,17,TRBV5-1,CASSSNSGSPNTGELFF
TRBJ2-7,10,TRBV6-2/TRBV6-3,CASSNHEQYF
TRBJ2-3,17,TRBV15,CATSEGLAETSTDTQYF
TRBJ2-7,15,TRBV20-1,CSARATSGSTYEQYF
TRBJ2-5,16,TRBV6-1,CASTLAGAVRRETQYF
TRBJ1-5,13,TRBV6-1,CASSEGNYQPQHF
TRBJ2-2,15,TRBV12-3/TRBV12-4,CASTELAGGPGELFF
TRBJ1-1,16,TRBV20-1,CSARGAGVSMNTEAFF
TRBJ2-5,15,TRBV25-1,CASSESRDPLETQYF
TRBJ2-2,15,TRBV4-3,CASSHDRGRTGELFF